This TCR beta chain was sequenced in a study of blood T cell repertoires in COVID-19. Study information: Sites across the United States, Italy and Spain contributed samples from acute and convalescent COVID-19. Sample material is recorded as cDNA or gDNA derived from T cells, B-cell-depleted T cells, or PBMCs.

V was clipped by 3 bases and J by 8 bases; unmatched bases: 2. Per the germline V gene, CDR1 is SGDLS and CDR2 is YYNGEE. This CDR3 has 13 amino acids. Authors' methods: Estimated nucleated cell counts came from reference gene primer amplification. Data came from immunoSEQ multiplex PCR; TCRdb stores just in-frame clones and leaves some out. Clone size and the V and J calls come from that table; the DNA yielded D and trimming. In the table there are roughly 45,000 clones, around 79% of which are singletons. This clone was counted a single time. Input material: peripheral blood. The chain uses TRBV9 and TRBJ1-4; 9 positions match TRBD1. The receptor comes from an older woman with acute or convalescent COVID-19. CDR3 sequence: CASSATGGEKLFF. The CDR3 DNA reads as TGTGCCAGCAGCGCGACAGGGGGAGAAAAACTGTTTTTT.